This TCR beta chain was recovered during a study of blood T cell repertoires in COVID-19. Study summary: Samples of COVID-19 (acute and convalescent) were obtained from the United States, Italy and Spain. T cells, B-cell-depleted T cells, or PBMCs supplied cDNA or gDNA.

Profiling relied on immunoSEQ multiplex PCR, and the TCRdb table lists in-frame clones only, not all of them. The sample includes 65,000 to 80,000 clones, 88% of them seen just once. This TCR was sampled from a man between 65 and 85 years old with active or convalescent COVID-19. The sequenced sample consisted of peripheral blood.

This CDR3 reads CASSPGGLGEQYF. The CDR3 nucleotides read TGTGCCAGCAGCCCGGGAGGACTGGGCGAGCAGTACTTC. The V and J genes are TRBV7-3 and TRBJ2-7, with TRBD2 matching 7 bases. CDR3 length: 13 amino acids. V was clipped by 5 bases and J by 6 bases; unmatched bases: 7. Looked up from germline, CDR1 is SGHTA and CDR2 is FQGTGA.